This entry lists 11 T cell receptor beta chains sequenced from one sample in a study of control samples from healthy donors and cancer patients. This table comes from immunoSEQ multiplex PCR, and its TCRdb copy is limited to in-frame clones, with some not included. The sample lists about 50,000 clones; 88% were seen once. Source material: PBMCs. The receptors were gathered from a man aged 50-59 years with head and neck cancer.

The chain joins TRBV7-2 to TRBJ2-2; TRBD2 agrees at 9 bases. Looked up from germline, CDR1 is SGHTA and CDR2 is FQGNSA. Trimming took 7 bases from V and 6 from J; bases not matched to a gene: 9. The CDR3 totals 15 residues. CDR3 protein: CASTPRRGGAGELFF. The CDR3 DNA reads TGTGCCAGCACCCCCCGGCGGGGGGGCGCCGGGGAGCTGTTTTTT.

The chain employs TRBV9 and TRBJ2-1; 9 bases are shared with TRBD2. CDR1 and CDR2 from the germline V gene are SGDLS and YYNGEE. The CDR3 is made up of 14 amino acids. The ends lost 0 bases at V and 6 bases at J; junction bases unmatched: 1. The CDR3 DNA is TGTGCCAGCAGCGTAGGCGGGAGGGCCAATGAGCAGTTCTTC. The encoded protein is CASSVGGRANEQFF.

This chain joins TRBV2 and TRBJ2-7; possibly TRBD2 for D (6 bases). Germline values: CDR1 SNHLY, CDR2 FYNNEI. Trimming shortened V by 5 bases and J by 6 bases, and 14 bases separated the two germline ends. CDR3 length: 13 amino acids. The CDR3 loop reads CASSSAGPLEQYF. In DNA, the CDR3 is TGTGCCAGCAGTTCCGCGGGGCCACTCGAGCAGTACTTC.

The J gene is TRBJ1-1, the V gene TRBV28; tentatively, D is TRBD1 (5 bases). Deletions cut 2 bases from V and 0 bases from J, with 13 bases between. This CDR3 spans 16 amino acids. Looked up from germline, CDR1 is MDHEN and CDR2 is SYDVKM. CDR3 protein: CASSLDGGYVNTEAFF. The CDR3 DNA follows: TGTGCCAGCAGTTTAGATGGGGGGTACGTGAACACTGAAGCTTTCTTT.

This chain uses TRBV18 with TRBJ2-7; 9 bases are shared with TRBD2. There are 17 residues in the CDR3. Unmatched junction bases numbered 13, after V lost 3 bases and J lost 4 bases. Germline CDR1 is KGHSH and CDR2 is LQKENI. CDR3 protein: CASSPLIGTSSSYEQYF. The CDR3 bases are TGTGCCAGCTCACCCCTAATTGGGACTAGCAGTAGTTACGAGCAGTACTTC.

The CDR3 region is CAWSVTENEQFF. The CDR3, as DNA: TGTGCCTGGAGTGTAACGGAAAATGAGCAGTTCTTC. The rearrangement uses TRBV30 and TRBJ2-1; the D is unclear. The V gene lost 0 bases and the J gene lost 7 bases, with 7 bases spanning the gap. Germline assignment: CDR1 GTSNPN and CDR2 SVGIG (reference sequence). The CDR3 runs to 12 residues.

The CDR3 DNA sequence: TGCGCCAGCAGCCAAGGGCGCGGGGGGGCCGGTTCCTACAATGAGCAGTTCTTC. This encodes CASSQGRGGAGSYNEQFF. The chain couples TRBV4-1 to TRBJ2-1, with 9 bases lining up with TRBD2. CDR1 is MGHRA, CDR2 YSYEKL, per germline. The CDR3 runs 18 residues. Unmatched junction bases numbered 8, after V lost 1 base and J lost 1 base.

The V and J genes are TRBV19 and TRBJ2-2; D is undetermined. Trimming took 3 bases from V and 2 from J, leaving 4 bases between them. The V gene's germline CDR1 is LNHDA and CDR2 SQIVND (reference sequence). CDR3 length equals 13 residues. The CDR3 sequence: CASSMRNTGELFF. CDR3 DNA sequence: TGTGCCAGTAGTATGCGTAACACCGGGGAGCTGTTTTTT.

V usage is TRBV4-1 and J usage is TRBJ1-6; 9 positions match TRBD1. Germline CDR1 and CDR2: MGHRA and YSYEKL. The V and J ends lost 2 bases and 1 base, in that order; junction bases with no gene match: 3. CDR3 length: 17 residues. CDR3 bases: TGCGCCAGCAGCCAAATACAGGGGGCGTCCTATAATTCACCCCTCCACTTT. Protein sequence: CASSQIQGASYNSPLHF.

The rearrangement uses TRBV29-1 and TRBJ2-3, with D maybe TRBD2 (5 bases). The CDR3 contains 13 residues. V lost 4 bases, J lost 0 bases, and 8 bases lay in between. Germline-derived CDR1 and CDR2 are SQVTM and ANQGSEA. The CDR3 protein is CSVAGGSTDTQYF. The CDR3 bases are TGCAGCGTTGCCGGCGGGAGCACAGATACGCAGTATTTT.

Only one count was recorded for this clone. The chain combines TRBV12-3 or TRBV12-4 with TRBJ2-7; tentatively, D is TRBD1 or TRBD2 (6 bases each). Between the trimmed V and J ends, which lost 9 bases and 7 bases, there was a span of 19 bases. CDR3 length: 13 residues. The CDR3 nucleotides read TGTGCCAGTCTAAAGGGGGGATGGGGGGAGCAGTACTTC. Its translation is CASLKGGWGEQYF.